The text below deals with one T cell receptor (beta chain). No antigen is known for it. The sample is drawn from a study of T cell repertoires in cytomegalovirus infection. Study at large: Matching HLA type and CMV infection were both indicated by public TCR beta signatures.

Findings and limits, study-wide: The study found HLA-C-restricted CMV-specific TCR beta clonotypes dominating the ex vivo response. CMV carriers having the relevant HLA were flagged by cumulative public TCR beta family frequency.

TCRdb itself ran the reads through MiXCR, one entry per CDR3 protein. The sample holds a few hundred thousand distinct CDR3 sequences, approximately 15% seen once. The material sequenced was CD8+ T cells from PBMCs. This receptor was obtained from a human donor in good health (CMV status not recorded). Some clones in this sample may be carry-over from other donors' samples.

The CDR3: CASGKPDSVSYEQYF. The CDR3 nucleotides read TGTGCCAGCGGGAAGCCGGACAGCGTCTCCTACGAGCAGTACTTC. The chain has TRBV28 and TRBJ2-7, with D perhaps matching TRBD1 (6 bases). The CDR3 has 15 amino acids. V was trimmed by 8 bases and J by 0 bases, leaving 17 bases between them. Looked up from germline, CDR1 is MDHEN and CDR2 is SYDVKM.